Below, one TCR beta chain is given with its context. This clonotype was seen many times. The antigen it binds to is not known. No qualities accompany the bases; no much larger clone lies one base away. Sequenced using an Illumina HiSeq 1500. TCRdb passed the public sequencing reads through fastp at Q25 and MiXCR, retaining productive beta sequences. Here each entry gathers all rows of one CDR3 protein and keeps the most common genes and DNA. The sample table records some 300,000 distinct CDR3 sequences; roughly 9.3% of these occur just once. The ten largest clones represent around 2.4% of the sample. These data are taken from a study of T cell repertoires in cytomegalovirus infection (dated by TCRdb to between 2017 and 2020). Regarding the complete study: Donor HLA type was relevant to the analysis, because carriage of CMV infection together with the matching HLA type was indicated by public TCR beta signatures. The paper as a whole reports these results and caveats: Carriers of CMV infection plus the relevant HLA type were discriminated by the cumulative frequency of public TCR beta family members in the study cohort and in an independent roughly 370-donor cohort. In the ex vivo response, HLA-C-restricted CMV-specific TCR beta clonotypes were dominant, and in two of eight donors the single most frequent clonotype came from this HLA-C-restricted group.

The CDR3, cysteine through valine, is 14 amino acids long. Only CDR3 DNA remains: 42 bases, in frame from the first base. The junction shows trimming of 5 bases on V and 0 bases on J, and the gene matches do not reach 4 bases of it. The germline V gene encodes CDR1 MNHNS and CDR2 SASEGT. Input material: PBMCs. The clonotype comes from a human donor in good health (CMV status not recorded). Some clones in this sample may be carry-over from other donors' samples. The V and J genes are TRBV6-1 and TRBJ2-7; the junction holds 7 bases that match TRBD1. The CDR3 amino acid sequence is: CASSMDRSSYEQYV. The DNA sequence is as follows: TGTGCCAGCAGTATGGACAGGAGCTCCTACGAGCAGTACGTC.